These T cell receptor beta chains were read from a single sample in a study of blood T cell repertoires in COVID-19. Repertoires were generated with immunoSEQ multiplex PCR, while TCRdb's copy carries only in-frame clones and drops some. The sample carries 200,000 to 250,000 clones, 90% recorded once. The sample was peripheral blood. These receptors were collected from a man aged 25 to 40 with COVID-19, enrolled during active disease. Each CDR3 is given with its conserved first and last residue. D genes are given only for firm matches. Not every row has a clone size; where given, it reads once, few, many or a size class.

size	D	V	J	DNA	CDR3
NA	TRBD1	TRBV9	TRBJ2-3	TGTGCCAGCAGCCCAGGACAGGTCGGTGATACGCAGTATTTT	CASSPGQVGDTQYF
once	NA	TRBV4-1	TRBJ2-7	TGCGCCAGCAGCCTAGTAGCGGTTTCCTACGAGCAGTACTTC	CASSLVAVSYEQYF
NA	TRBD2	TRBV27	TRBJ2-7	TGTGCCAGCGGCCGACTAGCGGGAGGCGAGCAGTACTTC	CASGRLAGGEQYF
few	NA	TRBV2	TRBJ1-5	TGTGCCAGCAGTGCCGAAGGGGGTGCTGGTCAGCCCCAGCATTTT	CASSAEGGAGQPQHF
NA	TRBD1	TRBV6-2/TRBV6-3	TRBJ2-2	TGTGCCAGCAGTCACAGGGGGGCGAGGGACACCGGGGAGCTGTTTTTT	CASSHRGARDTGELFF
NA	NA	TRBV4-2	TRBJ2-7	TGTGCCAGCAGCCAAGGCCCGGACTCGCCCTCCTACGAGCAGTACTTC	CASSQGPDSPSYEQYF
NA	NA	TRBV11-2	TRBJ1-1	TGTGCCAGCAGCTTAGATGGGGAGGGGATGAACACTGAAGCTTTCTTT	CASSLDGEGMNTEAFF
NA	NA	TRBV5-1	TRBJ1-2	TGCGCCAGCAGCTGGGGGACACGTTTTACTTATGGCTACACCTTC	CASSWGTRFTYGYTF
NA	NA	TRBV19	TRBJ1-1	TGTGCCAGTAGTACGCAGGCTAAAATGAACACTGAAGCTTTCTTT	CASSTQAKMNTEAFF
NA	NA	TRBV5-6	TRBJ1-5	TGTGCCAGCAGCTTGCGTCCAGGGAATCAGCCCCAGCATTTT	CASSLRPGNQPQHF
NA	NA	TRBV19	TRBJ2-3	TGTGCCAGTAACCGACGGGGTAGCACAGATACGCAGTATTTT	CASNRRGSTDTQYF
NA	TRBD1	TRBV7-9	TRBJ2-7	TGTGCCAGCAGCCCAAAGCTCGGACAGGGGGCCTCCTACGAGCAGTACTTC	CASSPKLGQGASYEQYF
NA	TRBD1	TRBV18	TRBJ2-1	TGTGCCAGCTCCCCGGGACAGGGGGCGATTTATGAGCAGTTCTTC	CASSPGQGAIYEQFF
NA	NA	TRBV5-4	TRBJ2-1	TGTGCCAGCACCCAACGGACTTACAATGAGCAGTTCTTC	CASTQRTYNEQFF
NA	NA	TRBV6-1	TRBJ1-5	TGTGCCAGCAGTGATGGGCGGGTGGGCAATCAGCCCCAGCATTTT	CASSDGRVGNQPQHF
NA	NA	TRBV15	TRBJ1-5	TGTGCCACCAGCAGAGGAACAGTTAGTAGCAATCAGCCCCAGCATTTT	CATSRGTVSSNQPQHF
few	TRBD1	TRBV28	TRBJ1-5	TGTGCCAGCTCCTCGCAGGGGACAGGGAAAGCTCAGCCCCAGCATTTT	CASSSQGTGKAQPQHF
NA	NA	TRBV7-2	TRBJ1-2	TGTGCCAGCAGCAATGCTGGGGGGTTGGGAGGCTACACCTTC	CASSNAGGLGGYTF
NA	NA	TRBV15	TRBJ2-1	TGTGCCACCAGCAAGACTCCGGTCCGGGACAATGAGCAGTTCTTC	CATSKTPVRDNEQFF
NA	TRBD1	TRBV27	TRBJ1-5	TGTGCCAGCAGTTTTGACAGGGGGGCGTCTCAGCCCCAGCATTTT	CASSFDRGASQPQHF
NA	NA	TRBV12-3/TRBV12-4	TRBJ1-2	TGTGCCAGCAGTCCCCCAGGGGTTTATGGCTACACCTTC	CASSPPGVYGYTF
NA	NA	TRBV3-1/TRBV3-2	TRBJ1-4	TGTGCCAGCAGCCGCCGGACACCAACTAATGAAAAACTGTTTTTT	CASSRRTPTNEKLFF
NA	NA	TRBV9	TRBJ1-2	TGTGCCAGCAGCGACAGCAGGGGAGGCTACACCTTC	CASSDSRGGYTF
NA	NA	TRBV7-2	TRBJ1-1	TGTGCCAGCAGCTTAGTTCAGGGGCCGCCGAGAACTGAAGCTTTCTTT	CASSLVQGPPRTEAFF
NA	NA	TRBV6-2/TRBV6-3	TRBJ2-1	TGTGCCAGCAGCGCTCCCTCACAGTGGTCCTACAATGAGCAGTTCTTC	CASSAPSQWSYNEQFF
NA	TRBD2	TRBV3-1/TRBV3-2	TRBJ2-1	TGTGCCAGCAGCCCGACTCTGAGCGGGGGAAACAATGAGCAGTTCTTC	CASSPTLSGGNNEQFF
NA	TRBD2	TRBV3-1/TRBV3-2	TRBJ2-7	TGTGCCAGCAGCCCCGGACTAGGGGAGTACGAGCAGTACTTC	CASSPGLGEYEQYF
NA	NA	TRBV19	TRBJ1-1	TGTGCCAGTAGTATAGCGGGGATGGGGACTGAAGCTTTCTTT	CASSIAGMGTEAFF
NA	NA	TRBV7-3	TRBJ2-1	TGTGCCAGCAGTTTGTTTTCCGCCGGGACATTAAGCGATGAGCAGTTCTTC	CASSLFSAGTLSDEQFF
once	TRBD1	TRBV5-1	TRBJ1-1	TGCGCCAGCAGCTCAGGACAGGGGGCAGGAGCTGAAGCTTTCTTT	CASSSGQGAGAEAFF
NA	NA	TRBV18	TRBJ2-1	TGTGCCAGCTCACCAGAGGTGGTCAATGAGCAGTTCTTC	CASSPEVVNEQFF
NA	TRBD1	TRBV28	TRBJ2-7	TGTGCCAGCAGATTTCCCGCGACAGGGATATACGAGCAGTACTTC	CASRFPATGIYEQYF
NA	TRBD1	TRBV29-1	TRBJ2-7	TGCAGCGTTGAAGCCGGGACAGGGGTATACGAGCAGTACTTC	CSVEAGTGVYEQYF
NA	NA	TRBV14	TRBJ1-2	TGTGCCAGCAGCCAAGGGGGGCAAGCTGGTGGCTACACCTTC	CASSQGGQAGGYTF
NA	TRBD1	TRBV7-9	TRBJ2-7	TGTGCCAGCAGCCGATCCGGGACAGGGTATTACGAGCAGTACTTC	CASSRSGTGYYEQYF
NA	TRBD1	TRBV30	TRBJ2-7	TGTGCCTGGACCATGGGACAGTCCTACGAGCAGTACTTC	CAWTMGQSYEQYF
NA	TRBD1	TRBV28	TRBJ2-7	TGTGCCAGCAGAGAGACAGGGTGGCGTAACGGGCAGTACTTC	CASRETGWRNGQYF
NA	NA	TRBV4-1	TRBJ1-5	TGCGCCAGCAGCCAACCCGGGACATCGAGCAATCAGCCCCAGCATTTT	CASSQPGTSSNQPQHF
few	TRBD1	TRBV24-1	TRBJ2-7	TGTGCCACCAGTGACCGGGGACAGGGGCGACTGGACGAGCAGTACTTC	CATSDRGQGRLDEQYF
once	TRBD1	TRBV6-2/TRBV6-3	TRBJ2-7	TGTGCCAGCAGTTTCCCGGGACAGGGGGCATTCAACGAGCAGTACTTC	CASSFPGQGAFNEQYF
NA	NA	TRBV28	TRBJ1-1	TGTGCCAGCAGTTTGGTCAGTCAGGGCTCTGAAGCTTTCTTT	CASSLVSQGSEAFF
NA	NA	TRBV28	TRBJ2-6	TGTGCCAGCAGTTTAGGGCGGGCCTCTGGGGCCAACGTCCTGACTTTC	CASSLGRASGANVLTF
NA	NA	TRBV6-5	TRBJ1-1	TGTGCCAGCAGTTACTTTGAGCTCTTGAACACTGAAGCTTTCTTT	CASSYFELLNTEAFF
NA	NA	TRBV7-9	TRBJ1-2	TGTGCCAGCAGCGCCTACAGGGCTACGCATGGCTACACCTTC	CASSAYRATHGYTF
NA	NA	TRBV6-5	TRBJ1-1	TGTGCCAGCAGTTACGCGTGGGCGAACACTGAAGCTTTCTTT	CASSYAWANTEAFF
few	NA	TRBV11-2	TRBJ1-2	TGTGCCAGCAGCTCAAATGGAGCCTTGTATGGCTACACCTTC	CASSSNGALYGYTF
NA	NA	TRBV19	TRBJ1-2	TGTGCCAGTACCCTCGGGGGTCCTTGGGGTTACACCTTC	CASTLGGPWGYTF
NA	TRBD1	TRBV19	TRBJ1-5	TGTGCCAGTAGTATACCGGGACAGTATAGCAATCAGCCCCAGCATTTT	CASSIPGQYSNQPQHF
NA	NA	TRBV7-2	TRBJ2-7	TGTGCCAGCAGCCCCATGACAATTTCCTACGAGCAGTACTTC	CASSPMTISYEQYF
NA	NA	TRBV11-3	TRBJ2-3	TGTGCCAGCAGCTCCGCGCCGGGAACCCAAGGGGATACGCAGTATTTT	CASSSAPGTQGDTQYF
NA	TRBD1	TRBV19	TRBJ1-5	TGTGCCAGTAGTGCGCCGGGACAGATCGTTAGCAATCAGCCCCAGCATTTT	CASSAPGQIVSNQPQHF
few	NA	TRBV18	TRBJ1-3	TGTGCCAGCTCACCAAATGACGGACTCTCTGGAAACACCATATATTTT	CASSPNDGLSGNTIYF
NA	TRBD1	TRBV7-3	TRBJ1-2	TGTGCCAGCAGCTTAATGGGGGGACAGAGCTATGGCTACACCTTC	CASSLMGGQSYGYTF